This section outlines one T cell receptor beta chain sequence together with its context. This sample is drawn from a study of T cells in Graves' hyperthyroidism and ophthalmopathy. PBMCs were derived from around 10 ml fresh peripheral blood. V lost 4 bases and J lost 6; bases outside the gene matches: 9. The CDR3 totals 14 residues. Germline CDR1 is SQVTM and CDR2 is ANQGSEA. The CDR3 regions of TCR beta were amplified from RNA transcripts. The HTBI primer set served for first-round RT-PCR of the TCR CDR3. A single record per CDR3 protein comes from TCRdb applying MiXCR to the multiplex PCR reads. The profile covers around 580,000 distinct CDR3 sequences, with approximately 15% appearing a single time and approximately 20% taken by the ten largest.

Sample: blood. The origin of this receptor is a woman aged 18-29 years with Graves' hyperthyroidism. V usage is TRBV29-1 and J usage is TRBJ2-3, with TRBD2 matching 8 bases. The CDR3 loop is CSVGRSGRVDTQYF. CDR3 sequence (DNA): TGCAGCGTTGGTCGGAGCGGGAGAGTGGATACGCAGTATTTT.